A selection of T cell receptor beta chains follows, all from one sample in a study of blood T cell repertoires in COVID-19. Produced via immunoSEQ multiplex PCR; TCRdb's table is partial and in-frame only. The sample holds 90,000 to 140,000 clones, roughly 80% seen once. Sequenced material: peripheral blood. These receptors came from an older woman with acute or convalescent COVID-19. Each CDR3 is given with its conserved first and last residue. The D gene is left open where the match is weak. The listing skips clone size in some rows; elsewhere it reads once, few, many or a size class.

>few|TRBJ2-7|NA|TRBV6-6
CASSKSSYEQYF
TGTGCCAGCAGTAAGAGCTCCTACGAGCAGTACTTC
>NA|TRBJ1-2|TRBD1|TRBV28
CASGQGEKGYTF
TGTGCCTCGGGGCAGGGGGAGAAAGGCTACACCTTC
>NA|TRBJ2-2|TRBD2|TRBV6-6
CASSRTSGGPNTGELFF
TGTGCCAGCAGTCGGACTAGCGGGGGCCCGAACACCGGGGAGCTGTTTTTT
>NA|TRBJ1-2|TRBD1|TRBV28
CASSSPSGTGGPATNYGYTF
TGTGCCAGCAGTTCCCCCTCGGGGACAGGGGGCCCGGCGACTAACTATGGCTACACCTTC
>NA|TRBJ2-2|TRBD1|TRBV7-8
CASSLRGRDRSTGELFF
TGTGCCAGCAGCTTAAGGGGCAGGGACAGAAGCACCGGGGAGCTGTTTTTT
>NA|TRBJ2-2|NA|TRBV7-9
CASKEQGSTGELFF
TGTGCCAGCAAGGAGCAGGGGTCGACCGGGGAGCTGTTTTTT
>NA|TRBJ2-1|NA|TRBV7-6
CASSFRPGAYNEQFF
TGTGCCAGCAGCTTTAGACCGGGGGCCTACAATGAGCAGTTCTTC
>NA|TRBJ1-3|TRBD1|TRBV4-1
CASSREQGARDSTIYF
TGCGCCAGCAGCCGAGAGCAGGGGGCGAGAGATTCCACCATATATTTT
>NA|TRBJ1-3|NA|TRBV18
CASSPDSNPGNTIYF
TGTGCCAGCTCGCCCGACTCGAACCCCGGAAACACCATATATTTT
>NA|TRBJ2-1|TRBD2|TRBV28
CASRSSGGVYNEQFF
TGTGCCAGCAGGTCAAGCGGGGGGGTGTACAATGAGCAGTTCTTC
>once|TRBJ2-7|NA|TRBV18
CASSPYRDAYSEQYF
TGTGCCAGCTCCCCCTACAGGGATGCGTATAGCGAGCAGTACTTC
>once|TRBJ1-2|NA|TRBV27
CASSPGTSEVYGYTF
TGTGCCAGCAGTCCCGGGACATCAGAGGTCTATGGCTACACCTTC
>NA|TRBJ2-1|TRBD1|TRBV4-3
CASSPGTVTGEQFF
TGCGCCAGCAGCCCCGGGACAGTAACGGGTGAGCAGTTCTTC
>NA|TRBJ2-3|TRBD2|TRBV5-5
CASREPGLAGGRDTQYF
TGTGCCAGCAGGGAACCGGGACTAGCGGGGGGGAGAGATACGCAGTATTTT
>NA|TRBJ2-5|NA|TRBV10-1
CASSERRTGQETQYF
TGCGCCAGCAGTGAGCGGCGGACGGGGCAAGAGACCCAGTACTTC